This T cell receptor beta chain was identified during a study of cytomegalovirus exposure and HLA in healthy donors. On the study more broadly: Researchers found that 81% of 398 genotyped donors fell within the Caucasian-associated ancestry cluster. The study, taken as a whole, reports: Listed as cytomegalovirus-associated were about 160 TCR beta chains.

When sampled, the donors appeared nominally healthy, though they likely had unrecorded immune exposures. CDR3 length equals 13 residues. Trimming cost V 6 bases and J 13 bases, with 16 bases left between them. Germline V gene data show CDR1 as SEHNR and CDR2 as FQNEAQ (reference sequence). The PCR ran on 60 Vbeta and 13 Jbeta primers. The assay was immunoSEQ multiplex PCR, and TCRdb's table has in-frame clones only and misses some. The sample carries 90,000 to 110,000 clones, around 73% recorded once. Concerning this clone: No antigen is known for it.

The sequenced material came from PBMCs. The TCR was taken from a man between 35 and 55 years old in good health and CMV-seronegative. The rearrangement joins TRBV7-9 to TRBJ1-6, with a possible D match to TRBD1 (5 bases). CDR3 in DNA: TGTGCCAGCAGAAGGGCGGGGGGGTTCCCCCTCCACTTT. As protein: CASRRAGGFPLHF.